What follows are 4 T cell receptor beta chains derived from one specimen sequenced in a study of human T cells and chemical hapten exposure. Indicated time point: healthy volunteer bleed at 6 weeks. Total RNA was isolated from whole blood that had not been fractionated. TCRdb re-derived calls from the RACE reads in MiXCR, one entry per CDR3 protein. This table has roughly 71,000 distinct CDR3 sequences, roughly 6.1% appearing once. Sequencing was performed on whole blood. These receptors were obtained from a female donor in good health. Some clones in this sample may be carry-over from other donors' samples.

The table lists this clonotype with many counts. This chain links TRBV28 with TRBJ1-5; TRBD1 aligns across 11 bases. V was pared by 3 bases and J by 6 bases, with 7 bases of the junction left unmatched. In germline, CDR1 is MDHEN, CDR2 SYDVKM. This CDR3 has 16 amino acids. The CDR3 spells CASSLAGTGGGQPQHF. DNA for the CDR3: TGTGCCAGCAGTTTGGCCGGGACAGGGGGGGGTCAGCCCCAGCATTTT. Full variable domain (missing parts from reference TRBV28 and TRBJ1-5): DVKVTQSSRYLVKRTGEKVFLECVQDMDHENMFWYRQDPGLGLRLIYFSYDVKMKEKGDIPEGYSVSREKKERFSLILESASTNQTSMYLCASSLAGTGGGQPQHFGDGTRLSIL.

This clonotype was recorded many times. The chain combines TRBV20-1 with TRBJ2-3, with 9 nucleotides matching TRBD2. The CDR3 is 14 amino acids. CDR1 and CDR2 (germline): DFQATT, SNEGSKA (reference sequence). The ends lost 3 bases at V and 4 bases at J; junction bases unmatched: 5. The CDR3 loop is CSARSGRIPDTQYF. The CDR3 DNA reads TGCAGTGCTAGGAGCGGGAGGATCCCAGATACGCAGTATTTT.

This clonotype was found a few times. The V gene is TRBV29-1, the J gene TRBJ2-3; D unclear. Germline V gene lookup returns CDR1 SQVTM and CDR2 ANQGSEA. The CDR3 runs 13 residues. The germline V and J ends were trimmed by 4 bases and 2 bases, with 10 bases remaining between them. The CDR3 spells CSVVGGLTDTQYF. In DNA form, the CDR3 reads TGCAGCGTTGTAGGCGGCCTCACAGATACGCAGTATTTT.

This clonotype was recorded at least ten times. V is TRBV25-1 and J is TRBJ2-5; no reliable D call. V lost 4 bases and J 2 bases, leaving 11 bases between the germline ends. Per germline, CDR1 MGHDK and CDR2 SYGVNS. The CDR3 runs to 14 residues. The CDR3 protein is CASSGRASQETQYF. The CDR3 DNA reads TGTGCCAGCAGTGGACGGGCGAGTCAAGAGACCCAGTACTTC.